The source of this TCR beta chain is a study of blood T cell repertoires in COVID-19 (dated by TCRdb to the early 2020s). Context from the whole study: Samples covering the acute and convalescent phases of COVID-19 were provided by collaborators in the United States, Italy and Spain. The prospective study material was composed of cDNA or gDNA derived from T cells, B-cell-depleted T cells, or PBMCs. The dataset comprised deeply sampled blood TCRbeta repertoires from subjects exposed to, actively infected with, or recovered from COVID-19. The repertoires were made available in a free public database intended to serve as a resource for research on the immune response to SARS-CoV-2. Samples came from the ongoing ImmuneRACE study (first 160 participants) plus 1,254 subjects from 6 global collaborators. Nearly every sample came with metadata listing a de-identified subject ID, COVID-19 status, age in years and sex. Where HLA class I and class II types were available, the types were taken from metadata supplied by the sample provider, not from assay-based typing.

The paper's findings and limits, for the study overall: Clinical and demographic metadata were provided uncurated, with the amount varying by source and participant.

In the germline V gene, CDR1 corresponds to SGHAT and CDR2 to FQNNGV. Spanning cysteine to phenylalanine, the CDR3 consists of 14 amino acids. Only CDR3 DNA remains: 42 bases, in frame from the first base. Germline trimming: 3 bases from V, 3 bases from J; junction bases outside gene matches: 4. The immunoSEQ Assay, a bias-controlled multiplex PCR, was used to amplify TCRbeta CDR3 regions from genomic DNA. Under the source paper's analysis protocol: Within the assay, amplification of reference gene primers was used to estimate how many nucleated cells each sample contained. To quantify the absolute abundance of each unique TCRbeta CDR3 rearrangement, sequence reads were collapsed and filtered. For each sample, productive Simpson clonality was calculated by taking the square root of Simpson's diversity index across productive rearrangements. Imported from immuneACCESS, the table was reduced by TCRdb to in-frame sequences with V and J called. These copies leave out some clones; in studies compared against another copy, an unresolved V gene accounts for under half, and the cause of the remainder is not known. Clone size and the V and J calls come from that table; the DNA yielded D and trimming. The sample table records hundreds of thousands of clones; approximately 80% of these occur just once. Of the sample, 18% falls within the top ten clones.

In regard to this clone: This clone's antigen is unknown. Base qualities are not provided; no much larger clone lies one nucleotide away.

Collaborating institutions collected whole blood in K2EDTA tubes following their own protocols. For TCRbeta analysis, collaborators shipped samples as frozen whole blood, isolated PBMCs, or DNA extracted from either of those sample types. This receptor was obtained from a woman aged 80 or older with active or convalescent COVID-19. The source material was peripheral blood. The sequence links TRBV11-2 to TRBJ2-7; 8 central bases correspond to TRBD1. The CDR3 loop reads CASSFDRGIYEQYF. Read as DNA, the sequence is TGTGCCAGCAGCTTTGACAGGGGAATCTACGAGCAGTACTTC.